A single sample is the source of the 9 T cell receptor beta chains below, sequenced in a study of blood T cell repertoires in COVID-19. Libraries were prepared by immunoSEQ multiplex PCR; TCRdb keeps only in-frame clonotypes and omits some of them. The sample records under 200,000 clones, almost 85% being singletons. The material sequenced was peripheral blood. The source is an elderly woman with COVID-19, enrolled during active disease.

The chain uses TRBV5-1 and TRBJ1-4, with a weak D call TRBD1 (5 bases). The CDR3 consists of 14 residues. Germline CDR1 SGHRS, CDR2 YFSETQ. The V and J ends lost 4 bases and 3 bases respectively, with 10 bases between them. In nucleotides, the CDR3 is TGCGCCAGCAGCCAGGACACAGCTAATGAAAAACTGTTTTTT. Its translation is CASSQDTANEKLFF.

V is TRBV7-8 and J is TRBJ2-2; possibly TRBD2 for D (6 bases). The germline V gene has CDR1 SGHVS and CDR2 FQNEAQ. The CDR3 runs 13 residues. Trimming cost V 11 bases and J 1 base, with 11 bases left between them. CDR3: CAGGLLNTGELFF. DNA for the CDR3: TGTGCCGGGGGACTCCTGAACACCGGGGAGCTGTTTTTT. Full variable domain (rest looked up from reference TRBV7-8 and TRBJ2-2): GAGVSQSPRYKVAKRGQDVALRCDPISGHVSLFWYQQALGQGPEFLTYFQNEAQLDKSGLPSDRFFAERPEGSVSTLKIQRTQQEDSAVYLCAGGLLNTGELFFGEGSRLTVL.

V gene TRBV10-1 combines with J gene TRBJ2-2, with 7 bases aligning to TRBD1. The V and J ends lost 5 bases and 2 bases, in that order; junction bases with no gene match: 5. CDR3 length: 15 amino acids. Germline CDR1 WNHNN, CDR2 SYGVQD (reference sequence). The CDR3 here is CASSRQGGNTGELFF. CDR3 DNA: TGCGCCAGCAGTCGACAGGGTGGTAACACCGGGGAGCTGTTTTTT.

J is TRBJ2-7 and V is TRBV20-1; 11 nucleotides agree with TRBD2. The length of the CDR3 is 12 residues. Germline-derived CDR1 and CDR2 are DFQATT and SNEGSKA (reference sequence). Germline trimming cut 3 bases from V and 9 bases from J; bases unmatched to any gene: 4. In DNA, the CDR3 is TGCAGTGCTAGTTGGCTAGCGGGGGGGCAGTACTTC. Encoded protein: CSASWLAGGQYF.

The chain combines TRBV24-1 with TRBJ2-3; D not resolved. This CDR3 comprises 11 residues. CDR1 and CDR2 from the germline V gene are KGHDR and SFDVKD. V lost 9 bases and J 6 bases, leaving 9 bases between the germline ends. The CDR3 region has the DNA TGTGCCACCGCCAACAAGGATACGCAGTATTTT. This sequence encodes CATANKDTQYF.

The genes are TRBV30 and TRBJ1-2; D ambiguous. The germline V gene encodes CDR1 GTSNPN and CDR2 SVGIG (reference sequence). This CDR3 is built from 11 residues. Trimming left V 5 bases short and J 3 bases short, with 7 bases between. The CDR3 loop reads CAWGPDYGYTF. CDR3 sequence (DNA): TGTGCCTGGGGACCTGACTATGGCTACACCTTC. Looking up the rest from reference TRBV30 and TRBJ1-2 gives the full variable domain: SQTIHQWPATLVQPVGSPLSLECTVEGTSNPNLYWYRQAAGRGLQLLFYSVGIGQISSEVPQNLSASRPQDRQFILSSKKLLLSDSGFYLCAWGPDYGYTFGSGTRLTVV.

The gene calls are TRBV6-2 or TRBV6-3 and TRBJ1-5, with D possibly TRBD1 on 5 matching bases. Germline V gene sequence: CDR1 MNHEY, CDR2 SVGEGT. The V end lost 2 bases, the J end lost 2 bases, and 19 bases lay between the germline ends. The CDR3 has 18 amino acids. The CDR3, as DNA: TGTGCCAGCAGTTACGGCTGGGGGAGGGGCGCAGGCAATCAGCCCCAGCATTTT. Translating gives CASSYGWGRGAGNQPQHF.

Written as DNA, the CDR3 is TGTGCCACCCTGCGATTCCTTAGCAATCAGCCCCAGCATTTT. Its protein product is CATLRFLSNQPQHF. The rearrangement joins TRBV28 to TRBJ1-5; D unresolved. CDR3 length: 14 residues. V lost 10 bases and J lost 0, with 13 bases in between. Germline assignment: CDR1 MDHEN and CDR2 SYDVKM.

The genes are TRBV7-3 and TRBJ2-4, with D unresolved. CDR1 is SGHTA and CDR2 is FQGTGA in the germline V gene. The CDR3 contains 14 residues. The V end was cut by 4 bases, the J end by 9 bases, with 16 bases between. The CDR3 nucleotides are TGTGCCAGCAGCTCCTTCGGCGGCGCCGGCATTCAGTACTTC. Protein sequence: CASSSFGGAGIQYF.